Listed here is a single T cell receptor beta chain. The target antigen is unknown. This CDR3 region has 15 residues. CDR1 and CDR2 from the germline V gene are MDHEN and SYDVKM. V shed 5 bases and J 11 bases; nucleotides not matched to a gene: 14. The primer mix had 60 Vbeta and 13 Jbeta primers. Assay: immunoSEQ multiplex PCR; the TCRdb copy retains only in-frame clones and omits some. The table has under 150,000 clones, 60% to 70% seen once. The sample originates from a study of cytomegalovirus exposure and HLA in healthy donors. Study-wide findings and caveats: Most TCR sequences were seen very rarely across donors, but some public TCRs occurred in many.

The sequenced material came from PBMCs. This clonotype was sampled from a woman in her thirties or forties in good health and CMV-seropositive. The chain combines TRBV28 with TRBJ2-7; 11 nucleotides line up with TRBD2. CDR3 sequence: CASSPARLAGSRKYF. CDR3 DNA: TGTGCCAGCAGTCCTGCACGACTAGCGGGAAGCAGGAAGTACTTC. The full variable domain, completed using reference TRBV28 and TRBJ2-7, is DVKVTQSSRYLVKRTGEKVFLECVQDMDHENMFWYRQDPGLGLRLIYFSYDVKMKEKGDIPEGYSVSREKKERFSLILESASTNQTSMYLCASSPARLAGSRKYFGPGTRLTVT.